This TCR beta chain derives from a study of T cell changes during pregnancy in multiple sclerosis. Produced via immunoSEQ multiplex PCR; TCRdb's table is partial and in-frame only. Of 55,000 to 70,000 clones listed, 93% are singletons. The CDR3 loop spans 13 amino acids. V dropped 5 bases and J dropped 2 bases, with 10 bases sitting between them. Germline CDR1 is SEHNR and CDR2 is FQNEAQ (reference sequence). The clonotype originates from a female donor with multiple sclerosis, enrolled in a pregnancy study. The input for sequencing was peripheral blood, taken after pregnancy. The chain has TRBV7-9 and TRBJ2-7; the D is unclear. As DNA, the CDR3 is TGTGCCAGCAGCGAAGTGACAACCTACGAGCAGTACTTC. Translation: CASSEVTTYEQYF.